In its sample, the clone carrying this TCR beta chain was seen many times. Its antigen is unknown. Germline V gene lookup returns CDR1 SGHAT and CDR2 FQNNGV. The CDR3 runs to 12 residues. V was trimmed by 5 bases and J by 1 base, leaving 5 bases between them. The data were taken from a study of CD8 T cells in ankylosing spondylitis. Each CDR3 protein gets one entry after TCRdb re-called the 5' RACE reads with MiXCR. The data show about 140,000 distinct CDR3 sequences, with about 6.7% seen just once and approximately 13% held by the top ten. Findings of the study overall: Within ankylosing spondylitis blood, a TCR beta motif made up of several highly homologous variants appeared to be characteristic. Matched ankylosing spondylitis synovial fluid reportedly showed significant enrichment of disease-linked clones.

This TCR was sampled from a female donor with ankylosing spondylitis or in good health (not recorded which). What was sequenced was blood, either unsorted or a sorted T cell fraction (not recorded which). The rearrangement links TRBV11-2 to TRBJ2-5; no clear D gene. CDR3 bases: TGTGCCAGCAGCGCAATCCAAGAGACCCAGTACTTC. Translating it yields CASSAIQETQYF.